This TCR beta chain originates from a study of regulatory T cells in long-lasting Graves disease. Study context: Duration of antithyroid drug therapy among newly diagnosed Graves' patients was under 3 months. Study outcomes and limitations: Persistent patients shared more public clonotypes (under 3,000) than newly diagnosed patients (approximately 1,000). Less diverse TCR repertoires were seen in persistent Graves' patients than in newly diagnosed ones.

Trimming took 3 bases from V and 7 from J; bases not matched to a gene: 13. Germline CDR1 DFQATT, CDR2 SNEGSKA (reference sequence). The CDR3 is made up of 16 amino acids. Time point: newly diagnosed GD, antithyroid drugs for less than 3 months. Construction of the TCR library relied on RNA isolated from PBMCs. Guidelines of the American Thyroid Association were used to diagnose Graves' disease. Library construction for TCR beta used iRepertoire HTBI primers and Arm-PCR of CDR3 regions. TCRdb itself ran the multiplex PCR reads through MiXCR, one entry per CDR3 protein. The table has hundreds of thousands of distinct CDR3 sequences, 15% to 17% seen once. This clonotype was counted many times. Its matching antigen is unknown.

The specimen was peripheral blood mononuclear cells (PBMCs), collected at new diagnosis, from a patient treated with antithyroid drugs. V is TRBV20-1 and J is TRBJ2-3, with 10 positions matching TRBD2. The TCR was taken from a female donor with Graves disease. The CDR3 region is CSASVLAGEAGHTQYF. The CDR3 region has the DNA TGCAGTGCTAGCGTCCTAGCGGGAGAAGCCGGGCATACGCAGTATTTT.